The 20 T cell receptor beta chains given below trace back to one sample, sequenced in a study of blood T cell repertoires in COVID-19. TCRdb keeps only in-frame clones here, not all; method: immunoSEQ multiplex PCR. The sample carries around 100,000 clones, around nine tenths recorded once. Sample: peripheral blood. All receptors derive from a man aged 50 to 60 in a cohort sampled during active COVID-19.

This chain joins TRBV19 and TRBJ1-5; 7 nucleotides line up with TRBD1. Germline lookup yields CDR1 LNHDA and CDR2 SQIVND (reference sequence). The CDR3 is made up of 15 amino acids. The V gene end was trimmed by 0 bases and the J gene end by 2 bases; junction bases not matched to a gene: 1. CDR3 sequence: CASSIDDRGNQPQHF. In nucleotides, the CDR3 is TGTGCCAGTAGTATAGACGACAGGGGCAATCAGCCCCAGCATTTT. Drawing the rest from reference TRBV19 and TRBJ1-5, the complete variable domain is DGGITQSPKYLFRKEGQNVTLSCEQNLNHDAMYWYRQDPGQGLRLIYYSQIVNDFQKGDIAEGYSVSREKKESFPLTVTSAQKNPTAFYLCASSIDDRGNQPQHFGDGTRLSIL.

This chain connects TRBV5-4 to TRBJ1-3; 7 positions agree with TRBD1. CDR3 length equals 15 residues. Unmatched junction bases numbered 8, after V lost 4 bases and J lost 4 bases. In germline, CDR1 is SGHNT, CDR2 YYREEE (reference sequence). The CDR3 region is CASSGPRTGGNTIYF. As DNA, the CDR3 is TGTGCCAGCAGCGGGCCCAGGACAGGCGGAAACACCATATATTTT. The full variable domain, completed using reference TRBV5-4 and TRBJ1-3, is ETGVTQSPTHLIKTRGQQVTLRCSSQSGHNTVSWYQQALGQGPQFIFQYYREEENGRGNFPPRFSGLQFPNYSSELNVNALELDDSALYLCASSGPRTGGNTIYFGEGSWLTVV.

The rearrangement joins TRBV11-2 to TRBJ2-2; 9 nucleotides agree with TRBD2. Per the germline V gene, CDR1 is SGHAT and CDR2 is FQNNGV. The CDR3 runs to 15 residues. Losses at the gene ends were 5 bases for V and 6 bases for J; bases not matched to a gene: 7. The DNA of the CDR3 is TGTGCCAGCAGCCCAACGGCGGGGGGGGCCGGGGAGCTGTTTTTT. Translated, it gives CASSPTAGGAGELFF. Full variable domain (rest looked up from reference TRBV11-2 and TRBJ2-2): EAGVAQSPRYKIIEKRQSVAFWCNPISGHATLYWYQQILGQGPKLLIQFQNNGVVDDSQLPKDRFSAERLKGVDSTLKIQPAKLEDSAVYLCASSPTAGGAGELFFGEGSRLTVL.

This rearrangement joins TRBV5-4 to TRBJ2-7, with D perhaps TRBD2 (5 bases). The V and J ends lost 5 bases and 1 base respectively, with 10 bases between them. The CDR3 runs to 13 residues. Germline loops: CDR1 SGHNT, CDR2 YYREEE (reference sequence). In DNA form, the CDR3 reads TGTGCCAGCAGGTCGGAGGCGTCCTACGAGCAGTACTTC. It yields the protein CASRSEASYEQYF.

The chain recombines TRBV7-2 with TRBJ1-2, with D perhaps matching TRBD1 (6 bases). V lost 5 bases, J lost 7 bases, and 23 bases lay in between. The germline CDR1 and CDR2 sequences are SGHTA and FQGNSA. This CDR3 has 16 amino acids. Here the CDR3 reads CASSQNPIRGGSGYTF. In nucleotides, the CDR3 is TGTGCCAGCAGCCAAAACCCCATAAGAGGGGGAAGTGGCTACACCTTC. Complete variable domain (other parts from reference TRBV7-2 and TRBJ1-2): GAGVSQSPSNKVTEKGKDVELRCDPISGHTALYWYRQSLGQGLEFLIYFQGNSAPDKSGLPSDRFSAERTGGSVSTLTIQRTQQEDSAVYLCASSQNPIRGGSGYTFGSGTRLTVV.

The chain combines TRBV6-5 with TRBJ2-7, with 9 bases fitting TRBD2. Trimming at V came to 7 bases and at J to 4 bases, leaving 8 bases not matched to a gene. Germline CDR1 MNHEY, CDR2 SVGAGI. There are 14 residues in the CDR3. The CDR3: CASTSGVDIYEQYV. The CDR3 nucleotides are TGTGCCAGCACTAGCGGGGTCGATATTTACGAGCAGTACGTC.

The rearrangement joins TRBV7-3 to TRBJ2-1, with a possible D match to TRBD2 (8 bases). The length of the CDR3 is 20 residues. The germline V gene has CDR1 SGHTA and CDR2 FQGTGA. Trimming took off 5 bases at V and 7 bases at J, with 33 bases between the two ends. The chain's CDR3 is CASSQTGRGSTSGLGNEQFF. CDR3 in DNA: TGTGCCAGCAGCCAGACAGGGAGAGGGTCAACTAGCGGATTGGGTAATGAGCAGTTCTTC.

J is TRBJ2-4 and V is TRBV29-1, with 8 nucleotides matching TRBD1. Germline V gene lookup returns CDR1 SQVTM and CDR2 ANQGSEA. Losses at the gene ends were 0 bases for V and 3 bases for J; bases not matched to a gene: 13. The CDR3 consists of 18 residues. The CDR3 nucleotides are TGCAGCGTTGAAGAGCATGGACAGGGAATTAGTGTCAAAAACATTCAGTACTTC. This translates into CSVEEHGQGISVKNIQYF.

This chain uses TRBV11-3 with TRBJ2-3, with 8 bases matching TRBD2. With 7 bases clipped from V and 3 bases from J, the junction kept 6 bases outside the gene matches. This CDR3 spans 14 amino acids. Germline V gene data show CDR1 as SGHNT and CDR2 as YENEEA. The CDR3 DNA follows: TGTGCCAGCACCTCGGGGGGGCCGACAGATACGCAGTATTTT. This codes for CASTSGGPTDTQYF.

There are a few counts of this clone. The chain carries TRBV2 and TRBJ2-7, with unresolved D. V was pared by 4 bases and J by 2 bases, with 12 bases between. Germline CDR1 is SNHLY and CDR2 is FYNNEI. The CDR3 covers 14 residues. The CDR3 DNA sequence: TGTGCCAGCAGTGTGGCGACTCCCACCTACGAGCAGTACTTC. Translation: CASSVATPTYEQYF.

The chain employs TRBV10-3 and TRBJ2-1; 7 positions match TRBD1. The V segment lost 2 bases and the J segment 8 bases; nucleotides outside the gene matches: 6. This CDR3 is 14 amino acids long. Germline V gene lookup returns CDR1 ENHRY and CDR2 SYGVKD. As DNA, the CDR3 is TGTGCCATCAGTGAGAGGCAGGGGGACGATGAGCAGTTCTTC. Residues: CAISERQGDDEQFF.

This chain connects TRBV2 to TRBJ2-3; D perhaps matches TRBD2 (5 bases). The CDR3 runs to 13 residues. The germline gives CDR1 SNHLY, CDR2 FYNNEI. Trimming pared 4 bases from V and 3 bases from J, leaving 8 bases between. CDR3 sequence reads: CASSVRGTDTQYF. CDR3 in DNA: TGTGCCAGCAGTGTTCGGGGAACAGATACGCAGTATTTT.

V is TRBV7-8 and J is TRBJ2-6, with 7 bases matching TRBD1. Germline V gene data show CDR1 as SGHVS and CDR2 as FQNEAQ. V shed 5 bases, J shed 4 bases, and the junction held 8 bases outside the gene matches. The CDR3 runs 16 residues. The CDR3 nucleotides are TGTGCCAGCAGCACCAGACAGGGATCGGGGGCCAACGTCCTGACTTTC. It translates to CASSTRQGSGANVLTF.

The chain combines TRBV3-1 (or the pseudogene TRBV3-2) with TRBJ1-2; D is perhaps TRBD1 (5 bases). CDR1 LGHDT and CDR2 YNNKEL come from the germline V gene (reference sequence). The length of the CDR3 is 12 residues. The ends were cut back, 4 bases at V and 6 bases at J, with 9 bases in the middle. CDR3 nucleotides: TGTGCCAGCAGCCGCGGGACCCATGGCTACACCTTC. As protein: CASSRGTHGYTF.

The gene calls are TRBV2 and TRBJ2-3; 12 nucleotides match TRBD1. With 7 bases clipped from V and 5 bases from J, the junction kept 4 bases outside the gene matches. CDR3 size: 14 residues. Germline V gene lookup returns CDR1 SNHLY and CDR2 FYNNEI. The CDR3 DNA sequence: TGTGCCAGCACCAGGGACAGGGGGCAAGATACGCAGTATTTT. Translation: CASTRDRGQDTQYF. Filled out from reference TRBV2 and TRBJ2-3, the complete variable domain reads EPEVTQTPSHQVTQMGQEVILRCVPISNHLYFYWYRQILGQKVEFLVSFYNNEISEKSEIFDDQFSVERPDGSNFTLKIRSTKLEDSAMYFCASTRDRGQDTQYFGPGTRLTVL.

The V and J genes are TRBV11-3 and TRBJ2-1, with 8 bases fitting TRBD2. Per the germline V gene, CDR1 is SGHNT and CDR2 is YENEEA. This CDR3 region has 15 residues. V lost 1 base, J lost 7 bases, and 6 bases stayed unmatched. For the CDR3, the DNA is TGTGCCAGCAGCTTAGTCGGGGGGGCCCCGAATGAGCAGTTCTTC. This sequence encodes CASSLVGGAPNEQFF.

This rearrangement joins TRBV10-2 to TRBJ2-7; D is uncertain. This CDR3 spans 11 amino acids. Germline CDR1 is WSHSY and CDR2 is SAAADI. V dropped 4 bases and J dropped 4 bases, with 5 bases sitting between them. The DNA of the CDR3 is TGCGCCAGCAGTGCCGCGTACGAGCAGTACGTC. Translation: CASSAAYEQYV.

The rearrangement joins TRBV5-1 to TRBJ1-2; 7 bases map to TRBD1. Germline CDR1 and CDR2: SGHRS and YFSETQ. The V and J ends lost 1 base and 7 bases, in that order; junction bases with no gene match: 13. CDR3 length equals 16 residues. This CDR3 is CASSLRGDSSLTGYTF. Written as DNA, the CDR3 is TGCGCCAGCAGCTTGAGGGGGGACAGTTCCCTCACTGGCTACACCTTC.

The J gene is TRBJ1-2, the V gene TRBV2; 9 bases align to TRBD1. After removal of 8 bases from V and 2 bases from J, the junction contained 18 bases not matched to a gene. CDR1 is SNHLY, CDR2 FYNNEI, per germline. The CDR3 is made up of 18 amino acids. Here the CDR3 DNA reads TGTGCCAGCGGGGTCCCGTCGGGACAGGGAGATTGGAACTATGGCTACACCTTC. The encoded protein is CASGVPSGQGDWNYGYTF.

The chain employs TRBV19 and TRBJ1-1, with D unresolved. V was cut by 7 bases and J by 2 bases, with 11 bases left in between. In germline, CDR1 is LNHDA, CDR2 SQIVND (reference sequence). The CDR3 sequence is 13 residues long. Here the CDR3 DNA reads TGTGCCAGTAAGGTGCGGGGAAACACTGAAGCTTTCTTT. Residues: CASKVRGNTEAFF.